A selection of T cell receptor beta chains follows, all from one sample in a study of blood T cell repertoires in COVID-19. TCRdb keeps only in-frame clones here, not all; method: immunoSEQ multiplex PCR. Of approximately 240,000 clones listed, 70% to 90% are singletons. Material for sequencing was peripheral blood. These receptors all stem from a man aged 45 to 65 who had recovered from COVID-19. Both conserved end residues are part of each CDR3. The D gene is left open where the match is weak. Not all rows give a size; the values are once, few, many and, for expanded clones, a class.

D gene: .; J gene: TRBJ2-6; V gene: TRBV4-1; clone size: .; CDR3 DNA: TGCGCCAGCAGCCGTGAGTTCTCTGGGGCCAACGTCCTGACTTTC; CDR3 protein: CASSREFSGANVLTF
D gene: .; J gene: TRBJ1-5; V gene: TRBV18; clone size: .; CDR3 DNA: TGTGCCAGCTCCCTTACAGGGAGCAATCAGCCCCAGCATTTT; CDR3 protein: CASSLTGSNQPQHF
D gene: .; J gene: TRBJ2-5; V gene: TRBV5-5; clone size: .; CDR3 DNA: TGTGCCAGCAGCTTGGGGACAGAACAAGAGACCCAGTACTTC; CDR3 protein: CASSLGTEQETQYF
D gene: TRBD1; J gene: TRBJ1-1; V gene: TRBV28; clone size: .; CDR3 DNA: TGTGCCAGCAGTATACTCCGGGACAGGGGGCGCGTATCTACTGAAGCTTTCTTT; CDR3 protein: CASSILRDRGRVSTEAFF
D gene: TRBD1; J gene: TRBJ2-5; V gene: TRBV4-1; clone size: once; CDR3 DNA: TGCGCCAGCAGCCAGAGTGACAGGGAAACAGAGACCCAGTACTTC; CDR3 protein: CASSQSDRETETQYF
D gene: TRBD1; J gene: TRBJ2-5; V gene: TRBV19; clone size: .; CDR3 DNA: TGTGCCAGTAGTATTGAGGGGGCAGGGCCAGGGACCCAGTACTTC; CDR3 protein: CASSIEGAGPGTQYF
D gene: TRBD1; J gene: TRBJ1-1; V gene: TRBV4-2; clone size: .; CDR3 DNA: TGTGCCAGCAGCCCGGGACAGGGGGAAAACACTGAAGCTTTCTTT; CDR3 protein: CASSPGQGENTEAFF
D gene: TRBD2; J gene: TRBJ2-7; V gene: TRBV13; clone size: .; CDR3 DNA: TGTGCCAGCAGCCTTGCCCATCCGGGACTAGCGGGAGGGTTCACCTACGAGCAGTACTTC; CDR3 protein: CASSLAHPGLAGGFTYEQYF
D gene: TRBD2; J gene: TRBJ2-1; V gene: TRBV5-4; clone size: .; CDR3 DNA: TGTGCCAGCAGCTTCAGTCTAGCGGGAAACAATGAGCAGTTCTTC; CDR3 protein: CASSFSLAGNNEQFF
D gene: .; J gene: TRBJ2-5; V gene: TRBV7-9; clone size: .; CDR3 DNA: TGTGCCAGCAGCTTAAGGCTCGGGGACCAAGAGACCCAGTACTTC; CDR3 protein: CASSLRLGDQETQYF
D gene: .; J gene: TRBJ1-6; V gene: TRBV7-9; clone size: .; CDR3 DNA: TGTGCCAGCAGCTCACAGGGTAATAATTCACCCCTCCACTTT; CDR3 protein: CASSSQGNNSPLHF